The next 16 T cell receptor beta chains were all read from a single sample in a study of T-cell memory formation after mild COVID-19. MiXCR was run by TCRdb on the 5' RACE reads, yielding one entry per CDR3 protein. The sample has 210,000 or so distinct CDR3 sequences, approximately 20% seen once. The sample taken for sequencing was PBMCs or a T cell subset sorted from them (not recorded which). These receptors came from an adult woman who had mild COVID-19 (a few samples of this study predate the infection). Cell type and time point are not known.

The genes are TRBV18 and TRBJ2-1; 9 bases align to TRBD2. The CDR3 is 16 amino acids. J lost 8 bases, V lost 1 base, and 9 bases had no gene match. Germline CDR1 reads KGHSH; CDR2 reads LQKENI. CDR3 coding DNA: TGTGCCAGCTCACCACGGGTAGCGGGAGAGAACTATGAGCAGTTCTTC. Its protein is CASSPRVAGENYEQFF.

This chain joins TRBV18 and TRBJ2-7; TRBD1 is a possible D gene (6 bases). CDR1 is KGHSH and CDR2 is LQKENI in the germline V gene. V lost 2 bases to trimming and J lost 5 bases, with 7 bases between them. The CDR3 loop spans 12 amino acids. The CDR3 nucleotides read TGTGCCAGCTCACCAACAGGGCACGAGCAGTACTTC. As protein: CASSPTGHEQYF.

Regarding this clonotype: One junction end disagrees with the germline gene, perhaps due to a read error. The J gene is TRBJ2-1, the V gene TRBV24-1, with D perhaps TRBD1 or TRBD2 (5 bases each). CDR3 length equals 14 residues. The germline V gene has CDR1 KGHDR and CDR2 SFDVKD. CDR3 DNA sequence: TGTGCCACCAGTGGTGAGGGGATGTACAGTGAGCAGTTCTTC. Translating gives CATSGEGMYSEQFF.

This chain connects TRBV7-2 to TRBJ2-5; the match to TRBD2 covers 7 bases. There are 15 residues in the CDR3. Germline values: CDR1 SGHTA, CDR2 FQGNSA. V was clipped by 2 bases and J by 4 bases; unmatched bases: 7. CDR3 nucleotide sequence: TGTGCCAGCAGCTTACCATCGGGGGGTCCAGAGACCCAGTACTTC. Translation gives CASSLPSGGPETQYF.

This chain connects TRBV5-1 to TRBJ2-7, with TRBD1 matching 7 bases. Trimming removed 4 bases from V and 2 bases from J; junction bases left unmatched: 6. In germline, CDR1 is SGHRS, CDR2 YFSETQ. The CDR3 spans 14 residues. CDR3 loop: CASSGQVGPYEQYF. CDR3 DNA sequence: TGCGCCAGCAGCGGACAGGTTGGGCCCTACGAGCAGTACTTC.

This clonotype came up a few times. This sequence joins TRBV7-8 and TRBJ2-7; possibly TRBD1 for D (5 bases). The CDR3 runs to 13 residues. Trimming cost V 1 base and J 6 bases, with 10 bases left between them. CDR1 is SGHVS, CDR2 FQNEAQ, per germline. In DNA, the CDR3 is TGTGCCAGCAGCTTAGACAGGAGAGGCGAGCAGTACTTC. This translates into CASSLDRRGEQYF.

Note on this clonotype: This sequence may be a read error, since a much larger clone differs from it by one base. This rearrangement joins TRBV5-1 to TRBJ2-1, with 14 bases matching TRBD2. V gave up 5 bases and J gave up 6 bases; unmatched junction bases: 4. This CDR3 is built from 15 residues. CDR1 and CDR2 (germline): SGHRS, YFSETQ. The CDR3 loop is CASRLGLAGVNEQFF. The CDR3 nucleotides are TGCGCCAGCAGACTGGGACTAGCGGGGGTCAATGAGCAGTTCTTC.

This chain uses TRBV6-2 or TRBV6-3 with TRBJ2-1; 7 nucleotides align to TRBD1. V gave up 7 bases and J gave up 6 bases; unmatched junction bases: 9. CDR1 and CDR2 from the germline V gene are MNHEY and SVGEGT. The CDR3 has 14 residues. CDR3 amino acids: CASIDRVGRNEQFF. Written as DNA, the CDR3 is TGTGCCAGCATCGACAGGGTGGGTCGCAATGAGCAGTTCTTC.

This clonotype was counted between two and nine times. The chain employs TRBV11-2 and TRBJ2-6; TRBD2 matches 10 bases. This CDR3 spans 19 amino acids. V shed 4 bases and J 0 bases; nucleotides not matched to a gene: 9. From germline, CDR1 is SGHAT and CDR2 FQNNGV. The CDR3 sequence is CASSSPGTSESSGANVLTF. The CDR3 coding sequence is TGTGCCAGCAGCTCACCCGGGACTAGCGAATCCTCTGGGGCCAACGTCCTGACTTTC. Drawing the rest from reference TRBV11-2 and TRBJ2-6, the complete variable domain is EAGVAQSPRYKIIEKRQSVAFWCNPISGHATLYWYQQILGQGPKLLIQFQNNGVVDDSQLPKDRFSAERLKGVDSTLKIQPAKLEDSAVYLCASSSPGTSESSGANVLTFGAGSRLTVL.

V and J are TRBV12-3 or TRBV12-4 and TRBJ2-3; 7 bases match TRBD2. This CDR3 comprises 16 residues. V was clipped by 5 bases and J by 2 bases; unmatched bases: 10. The CDR3 DNA follows: TGTGCCAGCAGTCCCGGACTAGTTAGGGCCACAGATACGCAGTATTTT. It translates to CASSPGLVRATDTQYF.

This clonotype was detected only a few times. This chain connects TRBV10-3 to TRBJ1-5; D is undetermined. The CDR3 consists of 15 residues. From germline, CDR1 is ENHRY and CDR2 SYGVKD. V lost 0 bases, J lost 5 bases, and 11 bases lay in between. CDR3 loop: CAISESGGNYQPQHF. The DNA for the CDR3 is TGTGCCATCAGTGAGTCCGGAGGGAACTATCAGCCCCAGCATTTT.

The chain uses TRBV2 and TRBJ2-1; maybe TRBD1 (6 bases). The V end was cut by 6 bases, the J end by 0 bases, with 12 bases between. The CDR3 runs 15 residues. CDR1 is SNHLY, CDR2 FYNNEI, per germline. CDR3 protein: CASSRDRSSYNEQFF. DNA for the CDR3: TGTGCCAGCAGCCGCGACAGGAGCTCCTACAATGAGCAGTTCTTC.

This clonotype was counted many times. This rearrangement joins TRBV7-7 to TRBJ2-3, with 10 bases aligning to TRBD1. The CDR3 runs to 14 residues. J gave up 4 bases and V 5 bases, and 3 bases lay outside the gene matches. Per the germline V gene, CDR1 is SSHAT and CDR2 is FNYEAQ (reference sequence). The CDR3 protein is CASSPGQGPDTQYF. CDR3 nucleotide sequence: TGTGCCAGCAGCCCGGGACAGGGGCCAGATACGCAGTATTTT.

As for this clonotype: An end of the junction does not agree with germline; a read error may underlie this. The rearrangement joins TRBV20-1 to TRBJ2-1; 7 positions match TRBD2. Germline CDR1 DFQATT, CDR2 SNEGSKA (reference sequence). The CDR3 is made up of 17 amino acids. The CDR3 DNA is TGCAGTCCTAGGGACGTCCGGAGGGCTAGCGGTTACAATGAGCAGTTCTTC. The encoded protein is CSPRDVRRASGYNEQFF.

Many counts were recorded for this clonotype. The J gene is TRBJ2-7, the V gene TRBV4-2; TRBD2 matches 10 bases. There are 15 residues in the CDR3. Trimming at V came to 3 bases and at J to 2 bases, leaving 4 bases not matched to a gene. The germline gives CDR1 LGHNA, CDR2 YNFKEQ. CDR3 protein: CASSQRAGGPYEQYF. For the CDR3, the DNA is TGTGCCAGCAGCCAGAGAGCGGGAGGGCCCTACGAGCAGTACTTC.

The sample holds a few counts of this clonotype. Here the CDR3 reads CASSLSTQFNSPLHF. CDR3 nucleotides: TGCGCCAGCAGCTTAAGTACTCAATTTAATTCACCCCTCCACTTT. The chain uses TRBV5-1 and TRBJ1-6; D not resolved. Per the germline V gene, CDR1 is SGHRS and CDR2 is YFSETQ. The CDR3 sequence is 15 residues long. V dropped 2 bases and J dropped 6 bases, with 12 bases sitting between them. Complete variable domain (other parts from reference TRBV5-1 and TRBJ1-6): KAGVTQTPRYLIKTRGQQVTLSCSPISGHRSVSWYQQTPGQGLQFLFEYFSETQRNKGNFPGRFSGRQFSNSRSEMNVSTLELGDSALYLCASSLSTQFNSPLHFGNGTRLTVT.